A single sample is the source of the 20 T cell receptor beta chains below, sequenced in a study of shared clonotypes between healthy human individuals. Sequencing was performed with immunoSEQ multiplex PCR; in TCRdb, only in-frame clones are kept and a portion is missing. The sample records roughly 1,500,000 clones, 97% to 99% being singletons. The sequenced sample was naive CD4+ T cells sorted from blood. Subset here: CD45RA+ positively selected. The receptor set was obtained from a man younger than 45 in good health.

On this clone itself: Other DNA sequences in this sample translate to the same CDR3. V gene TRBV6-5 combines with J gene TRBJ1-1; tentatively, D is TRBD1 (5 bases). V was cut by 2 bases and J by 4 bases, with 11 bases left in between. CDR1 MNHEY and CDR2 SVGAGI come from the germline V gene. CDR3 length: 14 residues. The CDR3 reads CASSYAGGGTEAFF. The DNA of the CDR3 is TGTGCCAGCAGTTACGCGGGGGGTGGCACTGAAGCTTTCTTT.

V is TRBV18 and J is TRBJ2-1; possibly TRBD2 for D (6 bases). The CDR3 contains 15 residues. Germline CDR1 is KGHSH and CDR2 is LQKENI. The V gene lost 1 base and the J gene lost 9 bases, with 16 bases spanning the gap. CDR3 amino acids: CASSPLPGATGEQFF. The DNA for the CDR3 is TGTGCCAGCTCACCACTCCCGGGAGCTACAGGTGAGCAGTTCTTC.

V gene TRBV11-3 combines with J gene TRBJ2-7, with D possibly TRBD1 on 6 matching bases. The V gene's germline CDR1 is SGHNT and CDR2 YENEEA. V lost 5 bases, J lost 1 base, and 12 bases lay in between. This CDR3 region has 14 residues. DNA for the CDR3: TGTGCCAGCAGCCCCCGACAGGATTCCTACGAGCAGTACTTC. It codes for CASSPRQDSYEQYF.

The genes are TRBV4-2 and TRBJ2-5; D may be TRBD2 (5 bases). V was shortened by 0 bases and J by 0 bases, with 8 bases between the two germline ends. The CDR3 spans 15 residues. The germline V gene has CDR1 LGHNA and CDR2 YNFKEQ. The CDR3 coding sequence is TGTGCCAGCAGCCAAGACACGGGAAACCAAGAGACCCAGTACTTC. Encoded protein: CASSQDTGNQETQYF.

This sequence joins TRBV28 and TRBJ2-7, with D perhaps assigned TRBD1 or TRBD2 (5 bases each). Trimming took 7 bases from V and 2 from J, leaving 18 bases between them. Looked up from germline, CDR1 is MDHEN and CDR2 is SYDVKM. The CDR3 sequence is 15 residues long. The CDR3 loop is CASNPTGRPTYEQYF. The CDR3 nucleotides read TGTGCCAGCAACCCGACGGGGCGGCCGACCTACGAGCAGTACTTC.

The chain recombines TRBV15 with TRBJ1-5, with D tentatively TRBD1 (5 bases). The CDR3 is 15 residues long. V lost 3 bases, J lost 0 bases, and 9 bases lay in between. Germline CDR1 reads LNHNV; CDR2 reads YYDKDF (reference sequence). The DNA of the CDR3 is TGTGCCACCAGCAGGACAGTTTCTAGCAATCAGCCCCAGCATTTT. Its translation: CATSRTVSSNQPQHF.

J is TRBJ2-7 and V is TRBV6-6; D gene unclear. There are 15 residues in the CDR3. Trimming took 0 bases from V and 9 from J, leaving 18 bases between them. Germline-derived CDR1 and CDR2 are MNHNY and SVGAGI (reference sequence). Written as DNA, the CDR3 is TGTGCCAGCAGTTACTCGTTAGTGGGGAAATTAGGGCAGTACTTC. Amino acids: CASSYSLVGKLGQYF.

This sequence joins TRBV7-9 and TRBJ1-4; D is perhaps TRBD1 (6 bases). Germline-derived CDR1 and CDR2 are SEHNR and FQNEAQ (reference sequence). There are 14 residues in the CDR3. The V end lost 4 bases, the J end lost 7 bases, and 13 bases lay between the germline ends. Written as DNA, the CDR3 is TGTGCCAGCAGCTCTTTGGGCAGGGGTGAAAAACTGTTTTTT. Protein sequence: CASSSLGRGEKLFF.

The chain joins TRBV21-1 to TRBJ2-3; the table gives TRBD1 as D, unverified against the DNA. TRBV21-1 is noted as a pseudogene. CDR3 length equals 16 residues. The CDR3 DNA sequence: TGTGCCAGCAGCAGGGACAGGGGGCCTCGCACAGATACGCAGTATTTT. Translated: CASSRDRGPRTDTQYF.

In DNA, the CDR3 is TGTGCCAGCAGTGCTCGACATGGGACCGAGCCCACCCAAGAGACCCAGTACTTC. As protein: CASSARHGTEPTQETQYF. V usage is TRBV28 and J usage is TRBJ2-5; the D gene could be TRBD1 or TRBD2 (5 bases each). Trimming removed 5 bases from V and 1 base from J, with 23 bases in between. Germline CDR1 reads MDHEN; CDR2 reads SYDVKM. The CDR3 contains 18 residues. The complete variable domain, with remaining parts taken from reference TRBV28 and TRBJ2-5, reads DVKVTQSSRYLVKRTGEKVFLECVQDMDHENMFWYRQDPGLGLRLIYFSYDVKMKEKGDIPEGYSVSREKKERFSLILESASTNQTSMYLCASSARHGTEPTQETQYFGPGTRLLVL.

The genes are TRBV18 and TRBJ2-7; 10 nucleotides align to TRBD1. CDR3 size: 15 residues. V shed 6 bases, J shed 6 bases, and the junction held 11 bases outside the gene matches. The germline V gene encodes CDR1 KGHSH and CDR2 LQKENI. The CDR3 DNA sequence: TGTGCCAGCTCTCCGCCCTTAGGACAGGGGGGCGAGCAGTACTTC. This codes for CASSPPLGQGGEQYF. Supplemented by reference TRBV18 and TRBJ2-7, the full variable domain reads NAGVMQNPRHLVRRRGQEARLRCSPMKGHSHVYWYRQLPEEGLKFMVYLQKENIIDESGMPKERFSAEFPKEGPSILRIQQVVRGDSAAYFCASSPPLGQGGEQYFGPGTRLTVT.

CDR3 residues: CASSGTSGWLRV. CDR3 in DNA: TGTGCCAGCAGTGGGACTAGCGGGTGGCTAAGGGTC. This chain links TRBV2 with TRBJ2-7; 11 nucleotides line up with TRBD2. Germline V CDR1 and CDR2: SNHLY, FYNNEI. The CDR3 totals 12 residues.

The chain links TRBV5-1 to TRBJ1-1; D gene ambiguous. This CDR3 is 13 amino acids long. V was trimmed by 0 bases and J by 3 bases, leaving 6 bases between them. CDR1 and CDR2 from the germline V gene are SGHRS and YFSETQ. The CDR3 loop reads CASSLESYTEAFF. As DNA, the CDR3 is TGCGCCAGCAGCTTGGAAAGTTACACTGAAGCTTTCTTT.

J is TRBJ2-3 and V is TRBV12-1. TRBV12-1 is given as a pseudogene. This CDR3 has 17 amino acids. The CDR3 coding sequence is TGTGCCAGCAGCTTTGGAGGACCACCCAAAGGCACAGATACGCAGTATTTT. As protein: CASSFGGPPKGTDTQYF.

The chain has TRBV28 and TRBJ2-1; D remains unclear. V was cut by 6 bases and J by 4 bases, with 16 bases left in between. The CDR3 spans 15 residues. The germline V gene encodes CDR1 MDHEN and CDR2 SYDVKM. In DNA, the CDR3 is TGTGCCAGCAGCCTCCTGTCGGCGGCTTACAATGAGCAGTTCTTC. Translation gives CASSLLSAAYNEQFF. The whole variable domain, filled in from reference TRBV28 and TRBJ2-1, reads DVKVTQSSRYLVKRTGEKVFLECVQDMDHENMFWYRQDPGLGLRLIYFSYDVKMKEKGDIPEGYSVSREKKERFSLILESASTNQTSMYLCASSLLSAAYNEQFFGPGTRLTVL.

CDR3 sequence: CASSFRTGGNEQFF. The CDR3, as DNA: TGTGCCAGCAGCTTTCGGACAGGGGGCAATGAGCAGTTCTTC. This chain links TRBV9 with TRBJ2-1; TRBD1 matches 10 bases. CDR3 length: 14 residues. J lost 6 bases, V lost 4 bases, and 4 bases had no gene match. Looked up from germline, CDR1 is SGDLS and CDR2 is YYNGEE.

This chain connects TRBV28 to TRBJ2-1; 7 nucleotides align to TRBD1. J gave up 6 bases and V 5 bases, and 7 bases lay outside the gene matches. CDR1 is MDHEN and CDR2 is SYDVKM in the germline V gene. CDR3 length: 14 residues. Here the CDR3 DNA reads TGTGCCAGCAGTGACCGGGACAGAGGCAATGAGCAGTTCTTC. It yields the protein CASSDRDRGNEQFF.

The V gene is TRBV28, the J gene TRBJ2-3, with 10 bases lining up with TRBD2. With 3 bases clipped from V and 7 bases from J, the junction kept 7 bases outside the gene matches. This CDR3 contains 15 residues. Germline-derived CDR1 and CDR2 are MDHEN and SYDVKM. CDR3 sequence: CASSFGASGGNTQYF. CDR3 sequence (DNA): TGTGCCAGCAGTTTTGGGGCTAGCGGGGGCAATACGCAGTATTTT.

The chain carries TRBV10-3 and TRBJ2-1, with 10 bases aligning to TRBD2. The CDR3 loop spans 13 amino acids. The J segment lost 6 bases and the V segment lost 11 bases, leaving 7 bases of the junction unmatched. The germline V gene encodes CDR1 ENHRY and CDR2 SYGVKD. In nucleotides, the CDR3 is TGTGCCTCAAGCGGGAGGGTGGCCAATGAGCAGTTCTTC. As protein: CASSGRVANEQFF.

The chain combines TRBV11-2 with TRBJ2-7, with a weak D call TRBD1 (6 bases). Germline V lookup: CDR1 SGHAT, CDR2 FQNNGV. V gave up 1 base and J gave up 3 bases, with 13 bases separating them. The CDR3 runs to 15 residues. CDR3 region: CASSLARQVYYEQYF. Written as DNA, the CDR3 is TGTGCCAGCAGCTTAGCCCGACAGGTGTACTACGAGCAGTACTTC.